Below, 20 T cell receptor beta chains from the same sample are listed, as sequenced in a study of T cell changes during pregnancy in multiple sclerosis. The assay was immunoSEQ multiplex PCR, and TCRdb's table has in-frame clones only and misses some. The sample has around 52,000 clones, around 93% seen once. The sample in question was CD4+ T cells from peripheral blood mononuclear cells, obtained after pregnancy. All receptors derive from a female donor in good health, enrolled as a control in a pregnancy study.

This chain links TRBV11-3 with TRBJ2-7, with D unresolved. V was clipped by 5 bases and J by 7 bases, with 12 bases between them. Germline CDR1 and CDR2: SGHNT and YENEEA. The length of the CDR3 is 12 residues. Here the CDR3 reads CASSLGPREQYF. The DNA of the CDR3 is TGTGCCAGCAGCCTGGGCCCAAGGGAGCAGTACTTC.

This chain joins TRBV7-3 and TRBJ2-3; TRBD2 matches 7 bases. In germline, CDR1 is SGHTA, CDR2 FQGTGA. The V and J ends lost 6 bases and 1 base, in that order; junction bases with no gene match: 7. CDR3 length equals 15 residues. The CDR3 reads CASSRSGTRTDTQYF. For the CDR3, the DNA is TGTGCCAGCAGTCGGAGCGGGACCCGCACAGATACGCAGTATTTT. The variable domain in full, completed from reference TRBV7-3 and TRBJ2-3, reads GAGVSQTPSNKVTEKGKYVELRCDPISGHTALYWYRQSLGQGPEFLIYFQGTGAADDSGLPNDRFFAVRPEGSVSTLKIQRTERGDSAVYLCASSRSGTRTDTQYFGPGTRLTVL.

Points on this clone: Other DNA sequences of this sample code for an identical CDR3. The chain is built from TRBV6-5 and TRBJ1-3; possibly TRBD1 for D (6 bases). This CDR3 region has 15 residues. Germline CDR1 reads MNHEY; CDR2 reads SVGAGI. The V and J ends lost 0 bases and 3 bases respectively, with 9 bases between them. CDR3 bases: TGTGCCAGCAGTTACTCAGGCAGGGGTGGAAACACCATATATTTT. Residues: CASSYSGRGGNTIYF.

V is TRBV15 and J is TRBJ1-2, with a weak D call TRBD1 (5 bases). This CDR3 has 13 residues. Trimming pared 6 bases from V and 7 bases from J, leaving 15 bases between. Germline loops: CDR1 LNHNV, CDR2 YYDKDF (reference sequence). DNA of the CDR3: TGTGCCACCAGAATTTCCGCCGGGGGTGGCTACACCTTC. It codes for CATRISAGGGYTF.

The V call is TRBV14, the J call TRBJ1-2; a possible D gene is TRBD1 (5 bases). V dropped 2 bases and J dropped 7 bases, with 14 bases sitting between them. The CDR3 is 14 amino acids. Germline CDR1 is SGHDN and CDR2 is FVKESK. The CDR3 sequence: CASSQRLGVGGYTF. CDR3 nucleotide sequence: TGTGCCAGCAGCCAACGACTAGGGGTTGGTGGCTACACCTTC.

The genes are TRBV18 and TRBJ2-7; 8 nucleotides line up with TRBD1. CDR3 size: 14 residues. Germline lookup yields CDR1 KGHSH and CDR2 LQKENI. The junction had 3 bases not matched to a gene; V was cut back by 4 bases and J by 1 base. The CDR3, as DNA: TGTGCCAGCTCACGCGGGACAGGATCCTACGAGCAGTACTTC. Protein sequence: CASSRGTGSYEQYF. Together with reference TRBV18 and TRBJ2-7, the CDR3 gives the full variable domain: NAGVMQNPRHLVRRRGQEARLRCSPMKGHSHVYWYRQLPEEGLKFMVYLQKENIIDESGMPKERFSAEFPKEGPSILRIQQVVRGDSAAYFCASSRGTGSYEQYFGPGTRLTVT.

J is TRBJ1-2 and V is TRBV9; the D is unclear. The V end lost 6 bases, the J end lost 0 bases, and 12 bases lay between the germline ends. The CDR3 spans 14 residues. Germline loops: CDR1 SGDLS, CDR2 YYNGEE. CDR3: CASTRDGANYGYTF. The CDR3 region has the DNA TGTGCCAGCACCCGCGACGGGGCTAACTATGGCTACACCTTC.

The chain recombines TRBV28 with TRBJ2-5; the D gene is possibly TRBD2 (7 bases). V shed 2 bases and J shed 2 bases, with 12 bases lying between them. The CDR3 spans 15 residues. CDR1 is MDHEN and CDR2 is SYDVKM in the germline V gene. The chain's CDR3 is CASSLGGASQETQYF. CDR3 nucleotide sequence: TGTGCCAGCAGTTTAGGGGGGGCCTCACAAGAGACCCAGTACTTC.

The chain employs TRBV5-1 and TRBJ2-3, with TRBD1 identical over 7 bases. Germline V CDR1 and CDR2: SGHRS, YFSETQ. After removal of 4 bases from V and 4 bases from J, the junction contained 9 bases not matched to a gene. The CDR3 is 15 residues long. CDR3 residues: CASSEGARVADTQYF. The DNA of the CDR3 is TGCGCCAGCAGCGAGGGGGCGCGGGTTGCAGATACGCAGTATTTT.

The rearrangement uses TRBV19 and TRBJ2-1; tentative D call: TRBD1 (6 bases). CDR1 and CDR2 from the germline V gene are LNHDA and SQIVND (reference sequence). Trimming stripped 6 bases from V and 4 bases from J, with 13 bases between. The CDR3 contains 14 residues. In DNA form, the CDR3 reads TGTGCCAGTAGGCCTCAGGGGCTTTACAATGAGCAGTTCTTC. Its translation: CASRPQGLYNEQFF.

This chain links TRBV5-1 with TRBJ1-3; D perhaps matches TRBD1 (6 bases). CDR3 length: 16 residues. Germline CDR1 SGHRS, CDR2 YFSETQ. The V gene lost 6 bases and the J gene lost 0 bases, with 16 bases spanning the gap. Here the CDR3 DNA reads TGCGCCAGCACCCTCGAGGGGGTTGGCTCTGGAAACACCATATATTTT. Protein sequence: CASTLEGVGSGNTIYF. Combining the CDR3 with reference TRBV5-1 and TRBJ1-3 gives the whole variable domain KAGVTQTPRYLIKTRGQQVTLSCSPISGHRSVSWYQQTPGQGLQFLFEYFSETQRNKGNFPGRFSGRQFSNSRSEMNVSTLELGDSALYLCASTLEGVGSGNTIYFGEGSWLTVV.

The chain has TRBV28 and TRBJ1-2; 8 nucleotides match TRBD1. The germline V gene encodes CDR1 MDHEN and CDR2 SYDVKM. V shed 5 bases and J 0 bases; nucleotides not matched to a gene: 17. CDR3 length: 19 amino acids. Written as DNA, the CDR3 is TGTGCCAGCAGTCGTACAGGGGGTTATACCCTATTGCCTAACTATGGCTACACCTTC. Translating gives CASSRTGGYTLLPNYGYTF.

This clone was seen a single time. The rearrangement links TRBV6-6 to TRBJ1-3, with D perhaps TRBD1 (5 bases). The CDR3 runs 12 residues. The V gene lost 6 bases and the J gene lost 2 bases, with 5 bases spanning the gap. Germline V lookup: CDR1 MNHNY, CDR2 SVGAGI (reference sequence). The CDR3 DNA sequence: TGTGCCAGCAGGGGGCCTGGAAACACCATATATTTT. This codes for CASRGPGNTIYF.

The chain recombines TRBV7-9 with TRBJ1-2, with TRBD1 matching over 8 bases. The germline CDR1 and CDR2 sequences are SEHNR and FQNEAQ (reference sequence). The CDR3 is 13 amino acids. V lost 7 bases to trimming and J lost 7 bases; unmatched junction nucleotides: 8. The DNA of the CDR3 is TGTGCCAGCAAGAAAGGACAGGGCGGTGGCTACACCTTC. It encodes CASKKGQGGGYTF.

The V call is TRBV14, the J call TRBJ1-6; D is unclear. The length of the CDR3 is 14 residues. V was trimmed by 0 bases and J by 5 bases, leaving 5 bases between them. Germline V gives CDR1 SGHDN, CDR2 FVKESK. The CDR3 here is CASSQETDNSPLHF. CDR3 coding DNA: TGTGCCAGCAGCCAAGAAACAGATAATTCACCCCTCCACTTT.

This clone occurred a few times. This sample includes further DNA sequences coding for the same CDR3. The J gene is TRBJ2-5, the V gene TRBV6-6; 9 nucleotides align to TRBD2. CDR1 and CDR2 from the germline V gene are MNHNY and SVGAGI (reference sequence). V trimming: 0 bases; J trimming: 4 bases; junction bases outside the gene matches: 3. The CDR3 consists of 15 residues. The DNA of the CDR3 is TGTGCCAGCAGTTACTCGAGCGGGGGGCCAGAGACCCAGTACTTC. Translating it yields CASSYSSGGPETQYF.

This chain joins TRBV9 and TRBJ2-3; 9 bases are a match to TRBD1. The V and J ends lost 3 bases and 2 bases, in that order; junction bases with no gene match: 7. The CDR3 is made up of 16 amino acids. Germline CDR1 SGDLS, CDR2 YYNGEE. This CDR3 reads CASSALGTGNTDTQYF. The CDR3 DNA sequence: TGTGCCAGCAGCGCCCTAGGGACAGGGAACACAGATACGCAGTATTTT.

J is TRBJ1-4 and V is TRBV2; tentatively, D is TRBD1 (6 bases). Per germline, CDR1 SNHLY and CDR2 FYNNEI. Trimming removed 4 bases from V and 4 bases from J, with 7 bases in between. The CDR3 extends over 13 amino acids. The CDR3 coding sequence is TGTGCCAGCAGTGGACAGGTTAATGAAAAACTGTTTTTT. This encodes CASSGQVNEKLFF.

This clone was observed a single time. This rearrangement joins TRBV9 to TRBJ1-2; maybe TRBD1 (5 bases). Trimming took off 5 bases at V and 1 base at J, with 15 bases between the two ends. The CDR3 runs 15 residues. The germline CDR1 and CDR2 sequences are SGDLS and YYNGEE. The CDR3 loop reads CASRAGGRDNYGYTF. In nucleotides, the CDR3 is TGTGCCAGCAGGGCTGGGGGGAGAGATAACTATGGCTACACCTTC.

V is TRBV7-2 and J is TRBJ2-3; 10 bases match TRBD2. The germline gives CDR1 SGHTA, CDR2 FQGNSA. The ends lost 4 bases at V and 7 bases at J; junction bases unmatched: 11. The CDR3 has 16 residues. As DNA, the CDR3 is TGTGCCAGCAGCTCGTCCCAGGGAGCGGGGGGGAATACGCAGTATTTT. Translated: CASSSSQGAGGNTQYF.